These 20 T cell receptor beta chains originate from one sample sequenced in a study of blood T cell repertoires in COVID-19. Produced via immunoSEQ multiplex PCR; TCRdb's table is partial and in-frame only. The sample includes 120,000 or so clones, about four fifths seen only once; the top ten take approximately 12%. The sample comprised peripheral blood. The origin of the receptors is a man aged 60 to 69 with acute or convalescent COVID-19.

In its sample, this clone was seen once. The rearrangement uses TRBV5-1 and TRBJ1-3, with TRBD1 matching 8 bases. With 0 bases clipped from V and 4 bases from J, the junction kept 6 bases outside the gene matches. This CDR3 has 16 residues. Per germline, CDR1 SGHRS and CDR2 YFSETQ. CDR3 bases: TGCGCCAGCAGCTTGGCAGGGGGCCTAAGAGGAAACACCATATATTTT. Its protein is CASSLAGGLRGNTIYF.

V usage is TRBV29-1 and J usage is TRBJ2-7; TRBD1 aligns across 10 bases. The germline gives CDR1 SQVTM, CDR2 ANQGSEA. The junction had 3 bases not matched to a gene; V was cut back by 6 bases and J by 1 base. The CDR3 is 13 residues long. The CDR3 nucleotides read TGCAGCGTGGGGACAGGGGATTCCTACGAGCAGTACTTC. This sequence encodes CSVGTGDSYEQYF.

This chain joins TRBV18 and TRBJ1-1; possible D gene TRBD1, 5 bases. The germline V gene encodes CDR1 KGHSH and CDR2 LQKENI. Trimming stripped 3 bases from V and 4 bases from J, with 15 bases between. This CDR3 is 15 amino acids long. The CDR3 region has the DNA TGTGCCAGCTCACCGCAGGGAGGGGAGAGCACTGAAGCTTTCTTT. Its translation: CASSPQGGESTEAFF.

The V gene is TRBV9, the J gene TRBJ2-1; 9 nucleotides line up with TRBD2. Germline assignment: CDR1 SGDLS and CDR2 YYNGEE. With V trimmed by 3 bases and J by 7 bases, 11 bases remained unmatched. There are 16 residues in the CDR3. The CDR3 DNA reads TGTGCCAGCAGCGCCCCTTGGGGGCTAGCGGGAAATGAGCAGTTCTTC. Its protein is CASSAPWGLAGNEQFF.

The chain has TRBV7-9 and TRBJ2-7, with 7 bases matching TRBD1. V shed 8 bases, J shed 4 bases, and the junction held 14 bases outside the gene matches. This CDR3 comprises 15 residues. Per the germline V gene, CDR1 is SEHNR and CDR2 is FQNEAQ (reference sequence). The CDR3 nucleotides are TGTGCCAGCGGATCTCTCAGGACAGGACCTTACGAGCAGTACTTC. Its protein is CASGSLRTGPYEQYF.

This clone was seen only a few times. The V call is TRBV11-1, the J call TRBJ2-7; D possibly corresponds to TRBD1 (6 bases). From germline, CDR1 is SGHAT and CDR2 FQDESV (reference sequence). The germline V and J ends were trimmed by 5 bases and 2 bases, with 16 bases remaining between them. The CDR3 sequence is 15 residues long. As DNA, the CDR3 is TGTGCCAGCAGCCAACAGGGACACCAGACCTACGAGCAGTACTTC. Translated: CASSQQGHQTYEQYF.

The DNA for the CDR3 is TGTGCCAGCAGTGAAGCACGGGGACTAGCGGGAGCGGAGACCCAGTACTTC. It specifies CASSEARGLAGAETQYF. This sequence joins TRBV6-1 and TRBJ2-5, with 14 positions matching TRBD2. From germline, CDR1 is MNHNS and CDR2 SASEGT. V shed 0 bases and J 5 bases; nucleotides not matched to a gene: 5. This CDR3 is built from 17 residues.

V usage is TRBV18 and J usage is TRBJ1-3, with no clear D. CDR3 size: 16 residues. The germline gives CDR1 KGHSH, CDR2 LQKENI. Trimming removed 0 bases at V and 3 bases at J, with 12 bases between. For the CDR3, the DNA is TGTGCCAGCTCACCACCGTCAGGACTGGTTGGAAACACCATATATTTT. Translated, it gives CASSPPSGLVGNTIYF.

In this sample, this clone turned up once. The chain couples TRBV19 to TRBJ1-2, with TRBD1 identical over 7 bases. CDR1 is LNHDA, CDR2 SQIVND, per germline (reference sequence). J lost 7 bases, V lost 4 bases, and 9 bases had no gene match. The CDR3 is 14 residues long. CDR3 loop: CASSTYYRGGGYTF. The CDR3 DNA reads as TGTGCCAGTAGTACCTACTACAGGGGAGGTGGCTACACCTTC.

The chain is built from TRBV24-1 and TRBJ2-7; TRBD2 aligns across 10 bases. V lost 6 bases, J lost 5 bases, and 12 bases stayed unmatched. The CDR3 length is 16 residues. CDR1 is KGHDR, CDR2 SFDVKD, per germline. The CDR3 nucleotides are TGTGCCACCAGTCCCTCTACCCCTAGCGGGAGCGACGAGCAGTACTTC. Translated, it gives CATSPSTPSGSDEQYF.

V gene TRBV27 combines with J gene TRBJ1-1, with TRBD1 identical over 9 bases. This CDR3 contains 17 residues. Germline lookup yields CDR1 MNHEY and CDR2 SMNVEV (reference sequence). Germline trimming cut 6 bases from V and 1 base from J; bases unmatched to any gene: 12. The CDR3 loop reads CASSRKQGAVGNTEAFF. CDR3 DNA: TGTGCCAGCAGCCGAAAACAGGGGGCCGTGGGGAACACTGAAGCTTTCTTT.

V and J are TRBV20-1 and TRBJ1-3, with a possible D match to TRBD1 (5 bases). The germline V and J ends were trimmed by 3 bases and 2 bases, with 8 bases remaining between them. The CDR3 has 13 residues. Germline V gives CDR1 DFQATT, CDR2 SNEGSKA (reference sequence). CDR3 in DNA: TGCAGTGCTAGTCAGGGAACTGGAAACACCATATATTTT. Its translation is CSASQGTGNTIYF.

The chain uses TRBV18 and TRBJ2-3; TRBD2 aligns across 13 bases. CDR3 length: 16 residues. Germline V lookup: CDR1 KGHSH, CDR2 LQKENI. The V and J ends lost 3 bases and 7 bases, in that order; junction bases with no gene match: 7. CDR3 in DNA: TGTGCCAGCTCACCGGACGGGACTAGCGGGACTTATACGCAGTATTTT. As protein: CASSPDGTSGTYTQYF.

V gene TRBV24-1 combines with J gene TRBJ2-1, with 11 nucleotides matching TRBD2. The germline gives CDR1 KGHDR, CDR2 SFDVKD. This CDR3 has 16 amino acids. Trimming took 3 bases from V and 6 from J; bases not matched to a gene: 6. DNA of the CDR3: TGTGCCACCAGTGATGAAACTAGCGGGAGCCGCAATGAGCAGTTCTTC. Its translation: CATSDETSGSRNEQFF.

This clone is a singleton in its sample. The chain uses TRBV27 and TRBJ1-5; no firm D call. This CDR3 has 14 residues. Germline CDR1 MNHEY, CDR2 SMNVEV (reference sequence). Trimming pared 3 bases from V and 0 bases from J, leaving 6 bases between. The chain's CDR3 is CASSLTGSNQPQHF. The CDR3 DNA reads TGTGCCAGCAGTTTGACGGGTAGCAATCAGCCCCAGCATTTT.

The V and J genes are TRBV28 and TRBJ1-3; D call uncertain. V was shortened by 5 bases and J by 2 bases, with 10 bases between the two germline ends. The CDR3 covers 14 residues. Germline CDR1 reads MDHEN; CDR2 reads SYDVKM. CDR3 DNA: TGTGCCAGCAGTCTAACCTCTACTGGAAACACCATATATTTT. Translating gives CASSLTSTGNTIYF.

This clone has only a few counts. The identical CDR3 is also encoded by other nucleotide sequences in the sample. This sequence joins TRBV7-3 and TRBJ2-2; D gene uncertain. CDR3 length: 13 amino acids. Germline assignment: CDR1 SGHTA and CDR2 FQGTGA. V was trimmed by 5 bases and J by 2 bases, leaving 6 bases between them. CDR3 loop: CASSPKNTGELFF. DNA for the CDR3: TGTGCCAGCAGCCCTAAAAACACCGGGGAGCTGTTTTTT.

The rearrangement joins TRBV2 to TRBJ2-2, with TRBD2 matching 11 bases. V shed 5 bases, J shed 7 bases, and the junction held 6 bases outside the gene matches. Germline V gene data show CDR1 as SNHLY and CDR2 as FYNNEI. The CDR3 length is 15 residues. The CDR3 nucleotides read TGTGCCAGCAGTTATAGCGGGAGGGCCGTCGGGGAGCTGTTTTTT. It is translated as CASSYSGRAVGELFF.

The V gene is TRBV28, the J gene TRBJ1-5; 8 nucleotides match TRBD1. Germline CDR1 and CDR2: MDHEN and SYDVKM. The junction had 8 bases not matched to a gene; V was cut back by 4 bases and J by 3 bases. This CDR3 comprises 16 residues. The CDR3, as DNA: TGTGCCAGCAGTTGGGTGGACAGGGTGGTCAATCAGCCCCAGCATTTT. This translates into CASSWVDRVVNQPQHF. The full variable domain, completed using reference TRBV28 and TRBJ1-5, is DVKVTQSSRYLVKRTGEKVFLECVQDMDHENMFWYRQDPGLGLRLIYFSYDVKMKEKGDIPEGYSVSREKKERFSLILESASTNQTSMYLCASSWVDRVVNQPQHFGDGTRLSIL.

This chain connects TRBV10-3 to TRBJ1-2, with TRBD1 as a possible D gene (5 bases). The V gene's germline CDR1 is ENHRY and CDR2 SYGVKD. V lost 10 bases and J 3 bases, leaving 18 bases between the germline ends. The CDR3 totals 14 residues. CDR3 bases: TGTGCCACCAGGGACGGAGGGGATTACTATGGCTACACCTTC. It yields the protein CATRDGGDYYGYTF.